The sequence of this T cell receptor beta chain was determined in a study of blood T cell dynamics during melanoma immunotherapy (dated by TCRdb to the early 2020s). Background for the entire study: The patients had metastatic melanoma and were given first-line pembrolizumab or nivolumab plus ipilimumab as standard of care in the United Kingdom. To find early correlates of response, the study profiled the peripheral T cell receptor repertoires of patients with metastatic melanoma both before and after one cycle of checkpoint inhibitor therapy. The training cohort consisted of consecutive patients, while an additional independent group of patients from the same centre was pooled to form an external validation set. Results and caveats for the whole study, not just this receptor: A bifurcated reorganization of the PBMC repertoire at W3, with increased clonality or increased diversity, was observed in patients who later achieved disease control, unlike in progressors. Whether the T cell clones behind the repertoire changes were melanoma-specific or instead reflected general immune activation was something the study could not determine. The relatively small sample size was acknowledged as a potential limitation on generalization of the results.

V lost 0 bases and J lost 1 base; the stretch between them is 7 bases long. The CDR3 measures 14 amino acids from cysteine to phenylalanine. The read is trimmed to its CDR3 DNA, 42 bases read in frame from base 1. Sequences SGHDT (CDR1) and YYEEEE (CDR2) are obtained from the germline V gene. On this clone itself: Its cognate antigen has yet to be identified. Per-base qualities were not stored, and no clone one base away is much larger.

Every bulk PBMC sample had a fixed 350 ng of DNA loaded. The immunoSEQ TCRb Assay kit was used according to manufacturer instructions to amplify TCR beta CDR3 sequences from genomic DNA. The KAPA Library Quantification Kit for Illumina platforms was used to quantify the pooled libraries by qPCR. Pooled libraries were clustered at about 0.6-1.2 pM and sequenced on an Illumina NextSeq 500. The authors' analysis ran thus. The TCR data were analyzed using immunoSEQ ANALYZER and the R LymphoSeq package. A rearrangement efficiency score was calculated as productive divided by the sum of productive and non-productive CDR3 sequences. Within each patient, timepoints were compared pairwise for clonality, measured with the Gini coefficient, and for diversity, measured with the Renyi index at alpha=1. Clonal relatedness used an edit distance of 3, and repertoire similarity used the Bhattacharyya coefficient, both computed in LymphoSeq. To classify response, a linear discriminant analysis based on week-3 changes in clonality and diversity was built with the R MASS and caret packages. In TCRdb, the immuneACCESS table is reduced to in-frame sequences with V and J assigned. These tables do not hold every clone; where another copy was compared, an unresolved V gene accounts for under half, and the others remain unexplained. The D gene and trimming were derived from the DNA, and the V and J assignments and clone size from that table. For this sample the table gives 9,900 or so clones, of which roughly 90% were detected only once. The ten largest clones capture 10% of the sample.

Taken with the paper, the label for time point translates to: pre-treatment baseline. Blood samples were taken before treatment (T0) and at week 3 (W3), following the first cycle of checkpoint blockade. Except for a couple of patients with rapid clinical progression, response was assessed 12 weeks after the first infusion by RECIST 1.1; disease control meant complete response, partial response or stable disease. Any patient who had received prior systemic cancer treatment, was on concomitant immunosuppressant therapy or had synchronous other active malignancies was excluded. Bulk PBMC and plasma cell-free DNA were both sequenced for TCR beta so that circulating cells and T cell turnover could be tracked. Lymphoprep and SepMate tubes were used to isolate PBMC from blood, and red cell lysis was then performed. DNA from PBMC and sorted T cell subsets was extracted with QIAamp DNA Blood Mini kits.

The chain uses TRBV5-6 and TRBJ1-1; perhaps TRBD1 is the D gene, with 5 bases matching. Sequencing used blood, obtained from a patient treated with checkpoint blockade. The clonotype was recovered from a human donor with melanoma. The DNA sequence is TGTGCCAGCAGCTTGGCCGGGGGGAACACTGAAGCTTTCTTT. It specifies CASSLAGGNTEAFF.